This entry features one TCR beta chain sequence. The antigen remains undetermined. Trimming took off 2 bases at V and 6 bases at J, with 15 bases between the two ends. In germline, CDR1 is MNHEY, CDR2 SVGAGI. The CDR3 length is 15 residues. The entry originates in a study of CD8 T cells in Susac syndrome. Study-level findings and limits: The TCR sequencing and HLA analysis in the study involved a relatively small number of individuals, as the study acknowledged.

A quantity of about 0.5 to 1 ug RNA underwent reverse transcription using random hexamers. An immunoSEQ multiplex PCR amplified TCR beta CDR3 over 54 Vbeta and 13 Jbeta. TCRdb fed the immunoSEQ multiplex PCR reads into MiXCR, producing one record per CDR3 protein. The table records about 300,000 distinct CDR3 sequences, roughly 85% of them present only once. TCR beta sequencing was performed on blood CD8+ and CD4+ T cells. CD8+ and CD4+ T cells were negatively isolated; TEMRA cells were FACS-enriched. The TCR was taken from a human donor with multiple sclerosis. J is TRBJ2-3 and V is TRBV6-5, with D possibly being TRBD1 (6 bases). The sequencing input was CD8+ T cells from PBMCs. The chain's CDR3 is CASSYLQGPVDTQYF. In DNA form, the CDR3 reads TGTGCCAGCAGTTACCTACAGGGCCCCGTGGATACGCAGTATTTT.